The TCR beta chain described here comes from a study of T cells after yellow fever vaccination. As for the study in general: Where fractions had low cell numbers, libraries were prepared from them with the SMART-Seq v4 Ultra Low Input RNA kit. Study conclusions and caveats: Post-booster reappearance was seen for most primary-vaccination clones (roughly 97% CD4, roughly 91% CD8). It was the secondary response that reached its peak faster, day 5 versus 15, but it was weaker.

This clonotype has just a few counts. Its antigen is currently unknown. Template switching with 5'RACE generated the TCR cDNA and added a universal primer site and UMIs. TCRdb itself ran the 5' RACE reads through MiXCR, one entry per CDR3 protein. Among hundreds of thousands of distinct CDR3 sequences listed, approximately 19% were seen once. The CDR3 consists of 16 residues. The ends lost 6 bases at V and 0 bases at J; junction bases unmatched: 11. The V gene's germline CDR1 is MNHNY and CDR2 SVGAGI (reference sequence). The TCR originated in a man younger than 35 who received the YFV17D yellow fever vaccine. This chain uses TRBV6-6 with TRBJ2-7; 7 nucleotides agree with TRBD1. Sequenced here: PBMCs, sampled before the yellow fever booster vaccination. The CDR3 protein is CASSYATGTPSYEQYV. The CDR3 coding sequence is TGTGCCAGCAGCTATGCGACAGGGACACCCTCCTACGAGCAGTACGTC.